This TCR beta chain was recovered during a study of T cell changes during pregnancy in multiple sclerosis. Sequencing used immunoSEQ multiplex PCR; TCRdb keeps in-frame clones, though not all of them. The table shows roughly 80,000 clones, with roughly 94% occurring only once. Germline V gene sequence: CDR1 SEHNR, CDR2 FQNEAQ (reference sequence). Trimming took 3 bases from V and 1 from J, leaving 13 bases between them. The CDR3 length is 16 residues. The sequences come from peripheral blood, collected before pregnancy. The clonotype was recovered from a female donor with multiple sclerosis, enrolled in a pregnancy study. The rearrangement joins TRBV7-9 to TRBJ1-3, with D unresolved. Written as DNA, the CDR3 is TGTGCCAGCAGCTTTTCCCCCGGCGGTTCTGGAAACACCATATATTTT. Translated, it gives CASSFSPGGSGNTIYF. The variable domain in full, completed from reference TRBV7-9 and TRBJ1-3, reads DTGVSQNPRHKITKRGQNVTFRCDPISEHNRLYWYRQTLGQGPEFLTYFQNEAQLEKSRLLSDRFSAERPKGSFSTLEIQRTEQGDSAMYLCASSFSPGGSGNTIYFGEGSWLTVV.